The source of this T cell receptor (beta chain) is a study of blood T cells in healthy people across ages. Combining a sample-barcoded 5' primer with a J-beta primer mix, a second PCR ran for about 7 to 12 cycles. MiXCR, applied by TCRdb to the 5' RACE reads, yields one record per CDR3 protein. The sample lists around 1,500,000 distinct CDR3 sequences, over 25% occurring once. Trimming cost V 3 bases and J 1 base, with 9 bases left between them. CDR3 length equals 14 residues. Germline assignment: CDR1 SGHTA and CDR2 FQGTGA. Findings and caveats of the study: Unsorted PBMCs prevented conclusive naive versus antigen-experienced comparison. CMV status of donors was unknown, possibly confounding expanded clonotype changes.

PBMCs were isolated at a quantity of at least 6 million per sample. In the case of this clonotype: The antigen is undetermined.

The receptor's source is a woman aged 30 to 39 in good health. Sequencing was performed on blood. This rearrangement joins TRBV7-3 to TRBJ1-1; TRBD1 might be the D (6 bases). CDR3 nucleotides: TGTGCCAGCAGCTTGCACAGGGAGAACACTGAAGCTTTCTTT. Translation gives CASSLHRENTEAFF.